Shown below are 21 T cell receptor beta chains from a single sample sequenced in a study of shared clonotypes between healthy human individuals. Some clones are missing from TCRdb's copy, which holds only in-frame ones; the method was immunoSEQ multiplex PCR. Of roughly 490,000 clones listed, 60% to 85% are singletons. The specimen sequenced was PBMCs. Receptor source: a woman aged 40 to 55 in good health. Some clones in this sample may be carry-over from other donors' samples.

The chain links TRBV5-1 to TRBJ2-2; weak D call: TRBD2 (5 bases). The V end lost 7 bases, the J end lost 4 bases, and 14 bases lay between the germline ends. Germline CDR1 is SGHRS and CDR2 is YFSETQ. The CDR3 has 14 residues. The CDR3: CASSASGATGELFF. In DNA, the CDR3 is TGCGCCAGCTCCGCGAGCGGCGCCACCGGGGAGCTGTTTTTT.

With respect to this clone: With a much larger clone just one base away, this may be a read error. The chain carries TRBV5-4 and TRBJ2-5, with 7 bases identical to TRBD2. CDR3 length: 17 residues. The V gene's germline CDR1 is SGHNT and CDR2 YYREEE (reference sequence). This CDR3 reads CASGLFVGLAEQETQYF. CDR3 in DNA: TGTGCCAGCGGCTTGTTCGTCGGGCTAGCGGAACAAGAGACCCAGTACTTC.

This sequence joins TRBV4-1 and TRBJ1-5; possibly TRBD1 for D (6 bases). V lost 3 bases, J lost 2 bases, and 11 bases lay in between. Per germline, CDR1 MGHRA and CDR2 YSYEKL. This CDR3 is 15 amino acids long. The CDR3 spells CASSHAAGGNQPQHF. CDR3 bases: TGCGCCAGCAGCCATGCAGCAGGGGGCAATCAGCCCCAGCATTTT.

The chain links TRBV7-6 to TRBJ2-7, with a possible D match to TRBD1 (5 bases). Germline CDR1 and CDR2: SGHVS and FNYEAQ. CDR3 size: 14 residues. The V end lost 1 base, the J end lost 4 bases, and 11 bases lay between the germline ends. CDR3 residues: CASSLGSAGYEQYF. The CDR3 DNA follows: TGTGCCAGCAGCTTAGGGTCGGCAGGGTACGAGCAGTACTTC.

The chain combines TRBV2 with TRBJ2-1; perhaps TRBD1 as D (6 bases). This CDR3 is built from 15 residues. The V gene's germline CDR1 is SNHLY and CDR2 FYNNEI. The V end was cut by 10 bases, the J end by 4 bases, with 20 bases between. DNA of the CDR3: TGTGCCAACACAGGGACGGCAAGAGGATACAATGAGCAGTTCTTC. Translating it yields CANTGTARGYNEQFF.

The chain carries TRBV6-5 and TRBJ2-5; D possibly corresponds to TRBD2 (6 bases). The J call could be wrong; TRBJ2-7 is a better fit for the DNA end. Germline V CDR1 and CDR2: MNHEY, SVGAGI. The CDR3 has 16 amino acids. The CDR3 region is CASSYSRAGFPHEQYF. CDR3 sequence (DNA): TGTGCCAGCAGTTACTCGAGGGCGGGGTTTCCCCACGAGCAGTACTTC.

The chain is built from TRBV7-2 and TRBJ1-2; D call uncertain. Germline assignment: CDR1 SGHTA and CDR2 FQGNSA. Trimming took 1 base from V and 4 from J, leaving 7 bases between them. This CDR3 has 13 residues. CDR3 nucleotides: TGTGCCAGCAGCTTAGTTCCATTCTATGGCTACACCTTC. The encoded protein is CASSLVPFYGYTF. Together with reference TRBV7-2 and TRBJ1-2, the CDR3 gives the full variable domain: GAGVSQSPSNKVTEKGKDVELRCDPISGHTALYWYRQSLGQGLEFLIYFQGNSAPDKSGLPSDRFSAERTGGSVSTLTIQRTQQEDSAVYLCASSLVPFYGYTFGSGTRLTVV.

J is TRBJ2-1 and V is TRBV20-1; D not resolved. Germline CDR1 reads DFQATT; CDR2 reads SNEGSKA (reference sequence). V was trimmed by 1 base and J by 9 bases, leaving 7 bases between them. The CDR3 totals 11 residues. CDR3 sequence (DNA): TGCAGTGCTAGAGCCCCCGCTGAGCAGTTCTTC. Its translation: CSARAPAEQFF.

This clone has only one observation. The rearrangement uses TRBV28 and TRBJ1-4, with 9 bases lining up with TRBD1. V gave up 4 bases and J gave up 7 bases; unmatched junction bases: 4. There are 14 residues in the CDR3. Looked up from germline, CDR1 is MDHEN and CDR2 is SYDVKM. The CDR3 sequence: CASSSPGQGEKLFF. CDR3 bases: TGTGCCAGCAGTTCTCCGGGACAGGGTGAAAAACTGTTTTTT.

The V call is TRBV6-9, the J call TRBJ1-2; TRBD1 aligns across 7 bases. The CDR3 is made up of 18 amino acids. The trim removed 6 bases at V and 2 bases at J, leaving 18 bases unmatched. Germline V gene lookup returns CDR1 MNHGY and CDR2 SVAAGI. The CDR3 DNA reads TGTGCCAGCAGATTAACCACCGGACAGGCTCTCCAAAACTATGGCTACACCTTC. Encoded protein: CASRLTTGQALQNYGYTF.

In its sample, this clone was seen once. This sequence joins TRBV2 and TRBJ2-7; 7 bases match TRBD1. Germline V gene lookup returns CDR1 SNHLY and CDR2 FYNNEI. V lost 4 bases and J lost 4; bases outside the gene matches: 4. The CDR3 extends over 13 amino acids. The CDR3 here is CASSGETGYEQYF. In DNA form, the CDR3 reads TGTGCCAGCAGTGGAGAGACAGGGTACGAGCAGTACTTC.

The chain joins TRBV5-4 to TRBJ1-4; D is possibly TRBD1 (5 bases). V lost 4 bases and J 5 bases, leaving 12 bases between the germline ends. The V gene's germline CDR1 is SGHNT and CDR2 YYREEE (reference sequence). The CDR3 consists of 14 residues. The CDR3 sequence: CASSPGPKNEKLFF. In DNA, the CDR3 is TGTGCCAGCAGCCCGGGACCGAAAAATGAAAAACTGTTTTTT.

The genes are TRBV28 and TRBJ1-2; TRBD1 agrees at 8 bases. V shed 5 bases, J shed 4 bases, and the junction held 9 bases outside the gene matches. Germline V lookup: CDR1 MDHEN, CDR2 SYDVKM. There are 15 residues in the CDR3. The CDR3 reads CASSPPSGTGYGYTF. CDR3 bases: TGTGCCAGCAGTCCACCATCCGGGACAGGCTATGGCTACACCTTC.

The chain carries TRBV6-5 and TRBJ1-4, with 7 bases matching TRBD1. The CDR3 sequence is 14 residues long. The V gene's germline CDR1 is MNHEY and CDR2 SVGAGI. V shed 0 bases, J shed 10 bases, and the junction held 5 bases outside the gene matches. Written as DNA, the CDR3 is TGTGCCAGCAGTTACTCGAGGGCAGGGGGAAAACTGTTTTTT. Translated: CASSYSRAGGKLFF.

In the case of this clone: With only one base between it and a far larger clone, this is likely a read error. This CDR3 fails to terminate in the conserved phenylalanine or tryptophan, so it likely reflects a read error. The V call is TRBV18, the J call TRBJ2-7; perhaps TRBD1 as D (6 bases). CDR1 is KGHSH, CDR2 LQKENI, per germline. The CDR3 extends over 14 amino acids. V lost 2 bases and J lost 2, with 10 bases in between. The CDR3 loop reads CASSPSWDTYEQYS. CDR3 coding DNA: TGTGCCAGCTCACCATCCTGGGACACCTACGAGCAGTACTCC.

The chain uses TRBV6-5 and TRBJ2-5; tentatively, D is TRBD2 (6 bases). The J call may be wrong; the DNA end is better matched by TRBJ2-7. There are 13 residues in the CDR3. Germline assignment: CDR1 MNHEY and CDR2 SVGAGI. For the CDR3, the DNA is TGTGCCAGCAGTTACGGGGGACTCTACGAGCAGTACTTC. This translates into CASSYGGLYEQYF.

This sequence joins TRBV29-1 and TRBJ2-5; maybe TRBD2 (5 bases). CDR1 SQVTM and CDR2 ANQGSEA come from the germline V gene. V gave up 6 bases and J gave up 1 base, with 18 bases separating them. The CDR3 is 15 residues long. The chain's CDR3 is CSVTDKRMSQETQYF. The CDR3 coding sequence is TGCAGCGTCACTGACAAGCGGATGTCCCAAGAGACCCAGTACTTC.

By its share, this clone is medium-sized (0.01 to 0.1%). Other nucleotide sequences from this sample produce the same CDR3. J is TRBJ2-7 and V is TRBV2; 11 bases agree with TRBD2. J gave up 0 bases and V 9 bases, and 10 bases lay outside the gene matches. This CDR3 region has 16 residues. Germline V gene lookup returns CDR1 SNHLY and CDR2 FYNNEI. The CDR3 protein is CASKGLAVTDSYEQYF. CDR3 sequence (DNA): TGTGCCAGTAAGGGACTAGCGGTAACTGACTCCTACGAGCAGTACTTC.

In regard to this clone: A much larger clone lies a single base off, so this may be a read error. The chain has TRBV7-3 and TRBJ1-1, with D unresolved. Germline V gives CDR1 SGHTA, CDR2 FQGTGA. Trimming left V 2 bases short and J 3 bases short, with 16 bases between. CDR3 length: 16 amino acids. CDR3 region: CASSLGGGSRDTEAFF. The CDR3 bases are TGTGCCAGCAGCTTAGGAGGTGGTTCTAGGGACACTGAAGCTTTCTTT.

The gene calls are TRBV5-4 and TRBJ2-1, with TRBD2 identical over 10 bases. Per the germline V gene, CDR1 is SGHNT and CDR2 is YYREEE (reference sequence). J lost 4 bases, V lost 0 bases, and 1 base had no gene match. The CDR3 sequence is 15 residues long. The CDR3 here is CASSLGAGGYNEQFF. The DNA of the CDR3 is TGTGCCAGCAGCTTGGGAGCGGGAGGGTACAATGAGCAGTTCTTC.

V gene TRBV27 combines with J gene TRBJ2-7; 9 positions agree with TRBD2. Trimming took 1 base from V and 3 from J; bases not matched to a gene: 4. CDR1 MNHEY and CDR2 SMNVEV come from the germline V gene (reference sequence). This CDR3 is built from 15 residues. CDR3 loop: CASSLFAGGLYEQYF. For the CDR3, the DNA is TGTGCCAGCAGTTTATTTGCGGGAGGGCTCTACGAGCAGTACTTC.